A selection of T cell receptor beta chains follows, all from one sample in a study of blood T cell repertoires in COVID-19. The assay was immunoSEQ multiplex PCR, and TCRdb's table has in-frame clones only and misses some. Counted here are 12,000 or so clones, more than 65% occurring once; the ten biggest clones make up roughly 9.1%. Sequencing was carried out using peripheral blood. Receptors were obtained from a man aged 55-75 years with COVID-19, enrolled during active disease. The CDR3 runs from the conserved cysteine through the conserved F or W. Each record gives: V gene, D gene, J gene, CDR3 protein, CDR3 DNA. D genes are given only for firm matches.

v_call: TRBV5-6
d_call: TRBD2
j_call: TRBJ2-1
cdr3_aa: CASSSLKGAGGHNEQFF
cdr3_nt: TGTGCCAGCAGCTCCCTGAAGGGAGCGGGAGGTCACAATGAGCAGTTCTTC

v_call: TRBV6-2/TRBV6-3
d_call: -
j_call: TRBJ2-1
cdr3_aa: CASSVGGPESEQFF
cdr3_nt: TGTGCCAGCAGTGTTGGGGGCCCAGAGAGTGAGCAGTTCTTC

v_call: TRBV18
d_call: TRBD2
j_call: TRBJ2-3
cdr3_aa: CASSLSGAGARDTQYF
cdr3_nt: TGTGCCAGCTCGCTTAGCGGGGCTGGGGCAAGAGATACGCAGTATTTT

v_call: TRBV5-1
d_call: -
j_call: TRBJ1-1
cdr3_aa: CASSLAGLEAFF
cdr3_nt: TGCGCCAGCAGCTTGGCAGGTCTTGAAGCTTTCTTT

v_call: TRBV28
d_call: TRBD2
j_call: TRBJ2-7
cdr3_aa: CASSLTIAGVGQYF
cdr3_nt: TGTGCCAGCAGTTTAACGATCGCGGGGGTGGGCCAGTACTTC

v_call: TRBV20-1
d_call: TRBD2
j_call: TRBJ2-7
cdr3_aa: CSASYDPGTSAPYEQYF
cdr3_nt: TGCAGTGCTAGTTATGACCCAGGGACTAGCGCTCCCTACGAGCAGTACTTC

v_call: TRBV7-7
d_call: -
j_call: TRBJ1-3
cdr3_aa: CASETSGNTIYF
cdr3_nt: TGTGCCAGCGAGACATCTGGAAACACCATATATTTT

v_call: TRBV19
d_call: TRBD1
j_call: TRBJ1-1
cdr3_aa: CASNTGDGDTEAFF
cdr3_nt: TGTGCCAGTAACACAGGGGATGGTGACACTGAAGCTTTCTTT

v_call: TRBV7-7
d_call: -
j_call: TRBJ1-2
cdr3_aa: CASSLEGGPYGYTF
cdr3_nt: TGTGCTAGCAGCTTAGAGGGAGGACCCTATGGCTACACCTTC

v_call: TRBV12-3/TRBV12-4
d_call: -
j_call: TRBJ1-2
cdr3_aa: CASSSQGLYGYTF
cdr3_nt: TGTGCCAGCAGTTCGCAGGGGCTCTATGGCTACACCTTC

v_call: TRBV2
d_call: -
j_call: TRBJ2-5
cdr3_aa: CASNQEDNETQYF
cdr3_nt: TGTGCCAGCAATCAAGAGGACAATGAGACCCAGTACTTC

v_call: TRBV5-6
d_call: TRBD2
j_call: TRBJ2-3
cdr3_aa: CASSLSPSGTDTQYF
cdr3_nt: TGTGCCAGCAGCTTGTCTCCTAGCGGAACAGATACGCAGTATTTT

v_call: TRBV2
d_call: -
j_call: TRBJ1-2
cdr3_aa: CASKPEANSKYGYTF
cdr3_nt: TGTGCCAGCAAACCCGAGGCTAATTCGAAATATGGCTACACCTTC

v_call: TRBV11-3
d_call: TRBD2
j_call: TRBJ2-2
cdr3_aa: CASSNVAGDTGELFF
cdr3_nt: TGTGCCAGCAGCAACGTAGCGGGAGACACCGGGGAGCTGTTTTTT